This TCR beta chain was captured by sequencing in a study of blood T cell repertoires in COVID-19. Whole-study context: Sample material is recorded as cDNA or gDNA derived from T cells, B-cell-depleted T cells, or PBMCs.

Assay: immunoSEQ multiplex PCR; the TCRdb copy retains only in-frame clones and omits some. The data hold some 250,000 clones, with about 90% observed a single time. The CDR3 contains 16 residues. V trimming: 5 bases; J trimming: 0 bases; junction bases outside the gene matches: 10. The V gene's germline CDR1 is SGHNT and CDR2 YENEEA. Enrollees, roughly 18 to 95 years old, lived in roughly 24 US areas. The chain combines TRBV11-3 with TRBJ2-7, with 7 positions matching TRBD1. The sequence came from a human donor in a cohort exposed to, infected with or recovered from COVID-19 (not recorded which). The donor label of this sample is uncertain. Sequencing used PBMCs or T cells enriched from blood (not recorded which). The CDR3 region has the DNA TGTGCCAGCAGCCTCCCCGGGCAGGGGGACTCCTACGAGCAGTACTTC. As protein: CASSLPGQGDSYEQYF.